The 27 T cell receptor beta chains listed next were all sequenced from one sample in a study of spatial heterogeneity in lung cancer. Specified time point: sample taken at primary tumor resection. TCRdb recomputed calls from the 5' RACE reads with MiXCR, one row per CDR3 protein. The sample contains around 95,000 distinct CDR3 sequences, about 4.4% of which appear only once. What these receptors recognize is not known. Study-wide points: Within tumors, counts of expanded alpha and beta TCRs tracked tumor mutation counts.

This specimen consisted of lung tumor tissue, obtained at surgery. All receptors derive from a male donor with early-stage non-small cell lung cancer.

This clonotype was recorded a few times. The chain combines TRBV6-5 with TRBJ2-2, with a tentative D call TRBD1 (6 bases). CDR1 is MNHEY, CDR2 SVGAGI, per germline. The CDR3 covers 13 residues. The V end lost 5 bases, the J end lost 7 bases, and 11 bases lay between the germline ends. The CDR3 region is CASSTGQFGELFF. In nucleotides, the CDR3 is TGTGCCAGCAGTACAGGACAGTTCGGGGAGCTGTTTTTT.

This clonotype was observed at least ten times. The chain's CDR3 is CASSIGGLSYNEQFF. The CDR3 region has the DNA TGTGCCAGCAGCATAGGGGGACTTTCCTACAATGAGCAGTTCTTC. V is TRBV9 and J is TRBJ2-1, with D tentatively TRBD1 or TRBD2 (6 bases each). Trimming stripped 4 bases from V and 1 base from J, with 12 bases between. This CDR3 region has 15 residues. Germline CDR1 and CDR2: SGDLS and YYNGEE. Full variable domain (rest looked up from reference TRBV9 and TRBJ2-1): DSGVTQTPKHLITATGQRVTLRCSPRSGDLSVYWYQQSLDQGLQFLIQYYNGEERAKGNILERFSAQQFPDLHSELNLSSLELGDSALYFCASSIGGLSYNEQFFGPGTRLTVL.

This clonotype was seen many times. The chain recombines TRBV7-2 with TRBJ1-1; D is undetermined. CDR3 size: 13 residues. The germline V gene has CDR1 SGHTA and CDR2 FQGNSA. The germline V and J ends were trimmed by 2 bases and 4 bases, with 8 bases remaining between them. DNA for the CDR3: TGTGCCAGCAGCTTAAGATACGTCACTGAAGCTTTCTTT. Translated: CASSLRYVTEAFF.

This clonotype was counted many times. The rearrangement joins TRBV3-1 to TRBJ2-1; 10 bases line up with TRBD1. The CDR3 contains 15 residues. V trimming: 1 base; J trimming: 10 bases; junction bases outside the gene matches: 7. Germline-derived CDR1 and CDR2 are LGHDT and YNNKEL (reference sequence). The CDR3 DNA reads as TGTGCCAGCAGCCAAGCGGGACAGGGGCTAAGGGAGCAGTTCTTC. Translating it yields CASSQAGQGLREQFF.

A word on this clonotype: Possible read error: a much larger clone is one base away. No conserved phenylalanine or tryptophan ends this CDR3, so it is likely a read error. This chain connects TRBV12-3 or TRBV12-4 to TRBJ2-1; D ambiguous. V was shortened by 6 bases and J by 5 bases, with 20 bases between the two germline ends. The CDR3 extends over 16 amino acids. In nucleotides, the CDR3 is TGTGCCAGCAGGCCGGACCGTACCATATACCACAATGAGCAGTTCTCC. Protein product: CASRPDRTIYHNEQFS.

This clonotype was seen many times. The V call is TRBV11-2, the J call TRBJ2-6, with TRBD1 matching over 7 bases. Germline V CDR1 and CDR2: SGHAT, FQNNGV. The CDR3 has 15 amino acids. The trim removed 4 bases at V and 6 bases at J, leaving 6 bases unmatched. The CDR3 protein is CASSSIQGKANVLTF. In DNA, the CDR3 is TGTGCCAGCAGCTCCATACAGGGGAAGGCCAACGTCCTGACTTTC.

This clonotype was seen at least ten times. The rearrangement uses TRBV25-1 and TRBJ2-4; 8 bases agree with TRBD1. The CDR3 sequence is 13 residues long. Germline V gives CDR1 MGHDK, CDR2 SYGVNS. The trim removed 4 bases at V and 6 bases at J, leaving 2 bases unmatched. The CDR3 DNA is TGTGCCAGCAGTGGCGGACAGGGAAACATTCAGTACTTC. Its translation: CASSGGQGNIQYF. Full variable domain (remainder filled in from reference TRBV25-1 and TRBJ2-4): EADIYQTPRYLVIGTGKKITLECSQTMGHDKMYWYQQDPGMELHLIHYSYGVNSTEKGDLSSESTVSRIRTEHFPLTLESARPSHTSQYLCASSGGQGNIQYFGAGTRLSVL.

This clonotype was seen repeatedly, ten times or more. The V and J genes are TRBV20-1 and TRBJ2-5; no firm D call. The V and J ends lost 5 bases and 0 bases respectively, with 4 bases between them. The germline CDR1 and CDR2 sequences are DFQATT and SNEGSKA (reference sequence). The CDR3 consists of 11 residues. CDR3 region: CSAEYQETQYF. For the CDR3, the DNA is TGCAGTGCTGAGTACCAAGAGACCCAGTACTTC.

V and J are TRBV7-8 and TRBJ2-3; D is perhaps TRBD2 (5 bases). From germline, CDR1 is SGHVS and CDR2 FQNEAQ. V shed 1 base and J shed 0 bases, with 11 bases lying between them. The CDR3 is made up of 16 amino acids. The CDR3 region is CASSLGGGYSTDTQYF. The CDR3 DNA reads TGTGCCAGCAGCTTAGGTGGCGGGTACAGCACAGATACGCAGTATTTT.

This clonotype was counted ten times or more. The chain couples TRBV12-5 to TRBJ1-1; possible D gene TRBD1, 6 bases. The germline V gene has CDR1 LGHNT and CDR2 FRNRAP. V shed 1 base and J shed 1 base, with 7 bases lying between them. This CDR3 has 14 amino acids. The CDR3 is CASGLAQGNTEAFF. DNA of the CDR3: TGTGCTAGTGGTTTGGCACAGGGGAACACTGAAGCTTTCTTT.

This clonotype was observed a few times. The rearrangement links TRBV10-3 to TRBJ2-7, with D tentatively TRBD2 (5 bases). The germline V gene encodes CDR1 ENHRY and CDR2 SYGVKD. Trimming stripped 6 bases from V and 1 base from J, with 10 bases between. The CDR3 totals 13 residues. The CDR3 sequence is CAIRAAASYEQYF. The CDR3 DNA reads TGTGCCATCAGAGCGGCAGCATCCTACGAGCAGTACTTC.

The table lists this clonotype with many counts. J is TRBJ1-3 and V is TRBV12-3 or TRBV12-4, with TRBD1 matching over 9 bases. V trimming: 7 bases; J trimming: 1 base; junction bases outside the gene matches: 11. The CDR3 consists of 17 residues. The CDR3 loop reads CASNSKQGAYSGNTIYF. The DNA for the CDR3 is TGTGCCAGCAACTCAAAACAGGGGGCGTATTCTGGAAACACCATATATTTT.

This clonotype was seen ten or more times. The chain is built from TRBV20-1 and TRBJ2-7; possibly TRBD1 for D (6 bases). V lost 6 bases and J lost 7, with 16 bases in between. CDR3 length equals 12 residues. CDR1 and CDR2 from the germline V gene are DFQATT and SNEGSKA (reference sequence). The CDR3 nucleotides read TGCAGTGCGTATCTGGGGGCGAAGGAGCAGTACTTC. Its protein product is CSAYLGAKEQYF.

This clonotype was found many times. The chain carries TRBV20-1 and TRBJ2-7, with 7 nucleotides matching TRBD1. Germline lookup yields CDR1 DFQATT and CDR2 SNEGSKA (reference sequence). With 6 bases clipped from V and 4 bases from J, the junction kept 9 bases outside the gene matches. The CDR3 loop spans 13 amino acids. This chain's CDR3 is CSALQGIGYEQYF. The CDR3 DNA sequence: TGCAGTGCACTACAGGGGATAGGGTACGAGCAGTACTTC.

In this sample, this clonotype turned up many times. The chain carries TRBV28 and TRBJ2-2; TRBD2 might be the D (6 bases). The CDR3 is made up of 16 amino acids. V lost 6 bases to trimming and J lost 5 bases, with 19 bases between them. Germline assignment: CDR1 MDHEN and CDR2 SYDVKM. DNA of the CDR3: TGTGCCAGCAGCCCCCCCCCGGGACGGGGGACCGGGGAGCTGTTTTTT. Translating gives CASSPPPGRGTGELFF.

This clonotype was recorded at least ten times. The chain links TRBV4-1 to TRBJ2-1; 8 bases map to TRBD2. Germline loops: CDR1 MGHRA, CDR2 YSYEKL. V trimming: 2 bases; J trimming: 15 bases; junction bases outside the gene matches: 6. The CDR3 is 12 amino acids. This CDR3 reads CASSQLTSDPFF. The CDR3 nucleotides read TGCGCCAGCAGCCAACTGACTAGCGATCCGTTCTTC.

This clonotype was recorded many times. This chain links TRBV29-1 with TRBJ2-2; TRBD2 agrees at 7 bases. This CDR3 is 12 amino acids long. The germline gives CDR1 SQVTM, CDR2 ANQGSEA. Trimming cost V 7 bases and J 4 bases; bases outside gene matches: 3. The CDR3: CSAREGTGELFF. As DNA, the CDR3 is TGCAGCGCAAGGGAGGGCACCGGGGAGCTGTTTTTT.

This clonotype was detected a few times. A junction boundary mismatches the germline segment, possibly from a read error. The rearrangement joins TRBV7-9 to TRBJ2-2, with D perhaps matching TRBD1 (5 bases). The germline V gene has CDR1 SEHNR and CDR2 FQNEAQ (reference sequence). The CDR3 runs to 16 residues. Here the CDR3 reads CASRLGSQGRPGELFF. The CDR3, as DNA: TGTGCCAGCAGATTAGGGTCCCAGGGCAGGCCCGGGGAGCTGTTTTTT.

This clonotype was counted ten times or more. The chain combines TRBV5-1 with TRBJ1-4; TRBD1 agrees at 7 bases. Looked up from germline, CDR1 is SGHRS and CDR2 is YFSETQ. The CDR3 runs 14 residues. The junction had 7 bases not matched to a gene; V was cut back by 4 bases and J by 7 bases. CDR3 sequence: CASSQGTATEKLFF. CDR3 coding DNA: TGCGCCAGCAGCCAGGGGACAGCCACTGAAAAACTGTTTTTT.

In its sample, this clonotype was seen many times. The chain couples TRBV4-1 to TRBJ2-3; 14 nucleotides agree with TRBD2. Germline CDR1 and CDR2: MGHRA and YSYEKL. The CDR3 has 17 amino acids. V lost 0 bases to trimming and J lost 5 bases; unmatched junction nucleotides: 4. The chain's CDR3 is CASSQEGLAGVQDTQYF. The DNA of the CDR3 is TGCGCCAGCAGCCAAGAGGGACTAGCGGGAGTGCAAGATACGCAGTATTTT.

This clonotype has at least ten counts. The missing conserved phenylalanine or tryptophan at the end of this CDR3 makes a read error likely. The DNA is left out, because the CDR3 cannot be placed on it with certainty; the CDR3 is given as TCRdb lists it. The chain carries TRBV27 and TRBJ2-3; no DNA check was done on the table's D call, TRBD1. Germline V gene data show CDR1 as MNHEY and CDR2 as SMNVEV (reference sequence). The CDR3 sequence runs 8 residues, both termini included. The CDR3 loop reads CASGLTGS.

This clonotype has ten or more counts. The V and J genes are TRBV28 and TRBJ2-5; D may be TRBD1 (6 bases). The CDR3 covers 13 residues. Trimming removed 5 bases from V and 7 bases from J, with 14 bases in between. From germline, CDR1 is MDHEN and CDR2 SYDVKM. CDR3 bases: TGTGCCAGCAGTCCGTCAGGGGCCCTGACCCAGTACTTC. Translation gives CASSPSGALTQYF.

This clonotype was detected only a few times. The chain joins TRBV6-5 to TRBJ2-2, with D perhaps TRBD2 (6 bases). The CDR3 contains 16 residues. Germline lookup yields CDR1 MNHEY and CDR2 SVGAGI. Trimming left V 4 bases short and J 2 bases short, with 14 bases between. The CDR3 DNA is TGTGCCAGCAGTTCCCACTCGGGACTTAACACCGGGGAGCTGTTTTTT. It codes for CASSSHSGLNTGELFF.

This clonotype was counted many times. CDR3: CASSNREPSGNTIYF. For the CDR3, the DNA is TGCGCCAGCAGCAACCGGGAGCCCTCTGGAAACACCATATATTTT. The chain links TRBV4-1 to TRBJ1-3; D is ambiguous. V gave up 5 bases and J gave up 0 bases, with 11 bases separating them. There are 15 residues in the CDR3. The germline V gene encodes CDR1 MGHRA and CDR2 YSYEKL.

The J gene is TRBJ2-5, the V gene TRBV12-3 or TRBV12-4, with TRBD2 matching over 10 bases. The CDR3 is 15 amino acids. Germline trimming cut 1 base from V and 3 bases from J; bases unmatched to any gene: 2. The CDR3: CASSLEGLAKETQYF. The CDR3 bases are TGTGCCAGCAGTTTAGAGGGACTAGCGAAAGAGACCCAGTACTTC.

The gene calls are TRBV12-3 or TRBV12-4 and TRBJ2-1; no clear D gene. V was cut by 1 base and J by 2 bases, with 9 bases left in between. The CDR3 spans 15 residues. The CDR3 loop reads CASSLVGTTYNEQFF. In nucleotides, the CDR3 is TGTGCCAGCAGTTTAGTCGGAACTACCTACAATGAGCAGTTCTTC.

This clonotype was seen many times. The chain recombines TRBV28 with TRBJ1-3, with TRBD1 as a possible D gene (5 bases). This CDR3 has 14 residues. Per the germline V gene, CDR1 is MDHEN and CDR2 is SYDVKM. The ends were cut back, 8 bases at V and 0 bases at J, with 11 bases in the middle. The CDR3 DNA is TGTGCCAGCTTGGCCAGGGCCTCTGGAAACACCATATATTTT. Translated, it gives CASLARASGNTIYF. Drawing the rest from reference TRBV28 and TRBJ1-3, the complete variable domain is DVKVTQSSRYLVKRTGEKVFLECVQDMDHENMFWYRQDPGLGLRLIYFSYDVKMKEKGDIPEGYSVSREKKERFSLILESASTNQTSMYLCASLARASGNTIYFGEGSWLTVV.